Sequencing of this TCR beta chain was carried out in a study of CD8+CD57+ T cells in acquired aplastic anemia. Study at large: The average for DNA from sorted CD4+ and CD8+ cells was 3.2 ug. Approximately 9.9 million reads, on average, were obtained for CD4+ cells from healthy donors.

Germline loops: CDR1 SGHNT, CDR2 YYREEE (reference sequence). Deletions cut 4 bases from V and 9 bases from J, with 17 bases between. The CDR3 is 15 amino acids. Researchers used genomic DNA as the template to profile TCR beta VDJ and CDR3. Using its own MiXCR run on the reads, TCRdb lists one record per CDR3 protein. This table holds about 420,000 distinct CDR3 sequences, about two thirds found once. For this clonotype: Its antigen is unidentified.

General study points: A set of about 28 CD8+ CDR3 sequences was shared between patients and controls, and these sequences appeared highly expressed in patients.

The receptor was derived from a human donor in good health, serving as a control. Material: sorted CD4+, CD8+, or CD8+CD57+ T cells (not recorded which) from PBMCs. V is TRBV5-4 and J is TRBJ1-6, with D possibly being TRBD1 (5 bases). The CDR3 sequence: CASSPQGPVASPLHF. In DNA, the CDR3 is TGTGCCAGCAGCCCCCAGGGACCTGTAGCTTCACCCCTCCACTTT.